One and the same sample provided the 6 T cell receptor beta chains below, sequenced in a study of regulatory T cells in long-lasting Graves disease. Through Arm-PCR of CDR3 regions and iRepertoire HTBI primers, TCR beta libraries were built. TCRdb reprocessed the multiplex PCR reads via MiXCR and lists one record per CDR3 protein. Among more than 300,000 distinct CDR3 sequences, 20% to 25% were seen once, and the ten largest hold 28%. Time point in this sample: persistent/refractory GD, antithyroid drugs over 5 years with positive TRAb. Generation of the TCR library employed RNA extracted from PBMCs. Source: peripheral blood mononuclear cells (PBMCs), taken when the disease was refractory, from a patient treated with antithyroid drugs. These TCRs come from a middle-aged woman with Graves disease.

Of note for this clonotype: This is likely an artifact of a read error, given a far larger clone one base away. This chain links TRBV6-1 with TRBJ1-3, with D maybe TRBD1 (6 bases). The CDR3 has 15 residues. Per germline, CDR1 MNHNS and CDR2 SASEGT. V was pared by 5 bases and J by 2 bases, with 13 bases between. The CDR3 here is CASSQAGVAGNTIYF. CDR3 in DNA: TGTGCCAGCAGTCAGGCAGGGGTGGCTGGAAACACCATATATTTT.

About this clonotype itself: This may be a read error: a much more frequent sequence differs by one nucleotide. V usage is TRBV20-1 and J usage is TRBJ1-5; no reliable D call. Germline CDR1 is DFQATT and CDR2 is SNEGSKA (reference sequence). Trimming took off 3 bases at V and 4 bases at J, with 10 bases between the two ends. The CDR3 totals 13 residues. The CDR3 sequence: CSASPIANQPQHF. The CDR3 DNA sequence: TGCAGTGCTAGTCCGATAGCTAATCAGCCCCAGCATTTT.

This clonotype was picked up many times. The V call is TRBV6-5, the J call TRBJ1-2; 7 bases are a match to TRBD1. CDR3 length equals 13 residues. Germline V gives CDR1 MNHEY, CDR2 SVGAGI. Trimming removed 4 bases from V and 3 bases from J; junction bases left unmatched: 2. CDR3 residues: CASSSGQYYGYTF. The CDR3 DNA follows: TGTGCCAGCAGTTCGGGACAGTACTATGGCTACACCTTC.

This clonotype was counted ten times or more. Because the CDR3's place on the DNA is in doubt, the DNA is left out and the CDR3 is given as listed by TCRdb. This chain uses TRBV7-9 with TRBJ2-7; TRBD1 is taken as the D call from the table, unchecked against the DNA. Germline loops: CDR1 SEHNR, CDR2 FQNEAQ (reference sequence). Inclusive of both ends, the CDR3 amounts to 12 amino acids. The CDR3 spells CASSLVGLGAFF.

This clonotype turned up a few times. The genes are TRBV3-1 and TRBJ2-7, with D tentatively TRBD1 (6 bases). Trimming took 4 bases from V and 4 from J, leaving 11 bases between them. This CDR3 is built from 13 residues. Per the germline V gene, CDR1 is LGHDT and CDR2 is YNNKEL (reference sequence). CDR3 nucleotides: TGTGCCAGCAGCCCGCCCGGGACATACGAGCAGTACTTC. Translated, it gives CASSPPGTYEQYF.

This clonotype was picked up many times. CDR3 amino acids: CASSPGTGGRGYTF. The CDR3 DNA is TGTGCCAGCAGCCCCGGGACAGGGGGTCGTGGCTACACCTTC. V usage is TRBV7-8 and J usage is TRBJ1-2, with 11 bases aligning to TRBD1. The V gene end was trimmed by 5 bases and the J gene end by 7 bases; junction bases not matched to a gene: 6. Per the germline V gene, CDR1 is SGHVS and CDR2 is FQNEAQ. This CDR3 region has 14 residues. The full variable domain, in which reference TRBV7-8 and TRBJ1-2 provide the parts outside the CDR3, is GAGVSQSPRYKVAKRGQDVALRCDPISGHVSLFWYQQALGQGPEFLTYFQNEAQLDKSGLPSDRFFAERPEGSVSTLKIQRTQQEDSAVYLCASSPGTGGRGYTFGSGTRLTVV.